This TCR beta chain derives from a study of T cell responses to AZD1222 COVID-19 vaccine (dated by TCRdb to 2020 to 2023). About the full investigation: TCR sequencing was performed for roughly 250 trial participants, of whom roughly 200 were given two doses of AZD1222 and around 25 were given two doses of MenACWY control vaccine. Trial participants were enrolled by age into 18-55, 56-69 and 70-plus year subgroups, with approximately 150, 28 and 58 TCR-sequenced participants respectively.

The CDR3 regions of human TCRbeta chains were analyzed by immunosequencing. As for how the authors treated the data: TCRs in the repertoires were compared against a reference library of SARS-CoV-2-specific TCRs that had been generated with the MIRA antigen-specificity platform. Breadth was defined as the fraction of unique TCRs that were SARS-CoV-2-associated. Depth was defined as the fraction of total T cells that were SARS-CoV-2-associated. Each spike-specific TCR was assigned to its reactive spike region and to a CD4 or CD8 class using the MIRA data. Log10-transformed breadth and depth values were compared by one-way ANOVA with Sidak's multiple comparisons tests. This immuneACCESS table, as held by TCRdb, lists in-frame sequences with V and J called but not all clones. Of the missing ones, under half trace to an unresolved V gene in checked studies; the others have no known cause. V, J and clone size reflect that table, while D and trimming were determined from the DNA. Counted in this sample were some 180,000 clones; over 85% of them appeared once. The ten largest account for around 0.93% of the sample.

What the research found in general, with its limitations: A significant rise in spike-specific TCR breadth and depth was observed after two AZD1222 doses relative to day 0 and relative to MenACWY recipients. In the small 56-69-year group, the increase in depth fell short of significance, most likely because of low power. Conclusions about previously exposed vaccinees are limited because only six or seven AZD1222 recipients were SARS-CoV-2 seropositive at baseline. Because no day 14 peak-response samples were available, the repertoires could be characterized only after the peak T cell response. The whole spike protein was spanned by vaccine-associated CD4 TCRs, and dominant responses were seen in regions 160-218 and 743-854. Reportedly, almost half of the unique spike-specific TCRs recognized epitopes lying outside the regions that are mutated in the B.1.351 and B.1.1.7 variants. Participants were mostly white British, with more females than males. The authors suggested clonal diversity may have been underestimated.

The CDR3 has 15 amino acids, counting the end cysteine and phenylalanine. The only DNA kept is the CDR3, 45 bases in frame from the first base. Relative to germline, V is 5 bases shorter and J is 4 bases shorter, with 17 bases between their ends. CDR1 MDHEN and CDR2 SYDVKM were looked up in the germline V gene. About this clone: There is no known antigen for this receptor. Base qualities are missing; no much larger clone stands one base away.

What the time point label conveys for this sample: about 28 days (+/-7) after the second vaccine dose. The treatment or condition label corresponds to: meningococcal conjugate vaccine given as trial control. Samples from vaccinated people were obtained from the UK trials COV001 and COV002, which included a single-blind randomized controlled phase 2/3 trial of AZD1222 (ChAdOx1 nCoV-19) in healthy adults. For TCRbeta chain sequencing, PBMC samples from trial participants were taken at day 0 and at day 28 after the second dose. This material consisted of peripheral blood, taken 28 days after the second dose of the MenACWY control vaccine. The sequence came from an adult who received the MenACWY meningococcal vaccine as a control. The chain was built from TRBV28 and TRBJ1-2; the D gene is perhaps TRBD1, on 6 matching bases. The bases read TGTGCCAGCAGTGATCCCAGGGGCGGAAGCTATGGCTACACCTTC. It encodes CASSDPRGGSYGYTF.